A selection of T cell receptor beta chains follows, all from one sample in a study of cytomegalovirus exposure and HLA in healthy donors. Libraries were prepared by immunoSEQ multiplex PCR; TCRdb keeps only in-frame clonotypes and omits some of them. The data contain some 140,000 clones, approximately 61% of them singletons. Sequences were obtained from PBMCs. These TCRs come from a human donor in good health. Each CDR3 is given with its conserved first and last residue.

cdr3_aa: CATKLSPVSSYNEQFF
cdr3_length: 16
v_call: TRBV19

cdr3_aa: CASSFSQGDTEAFF
cdr3_length: 14
v_call: TRBV5-1

cdr3_aa: CASSLRGLAGTTDTQYF
cdr3_length: 17
v_call: TRBV7-8

cdr3_aa: CASSSLRGRDTIYF
cdr3_length: 14
v_call: TRBV5-6

cdr3_aa: CASSGFRDYNTGELFF
cdr3_length: 16
v_call: TRBV7-9

cdr3_aa: CASSVAGAALPGADTQYF
cdr3_length: 18
v_call: TRBV9

cdr3_aa: CASSPGTGAYEQYF
cdr3_length: 14
v_call: TRBV7-9

cdr3_aa: CASSYSAQGAYEQYF
cdr3_length: 15
v_call: TRBV6-5

cdr3_aa: CASSLKGRSATMNTEAFF
cdr3_length: 18
v_call: TRBV7-9

cdr3_aa: CASSLELDNEQFF
cdr3_length: 13
v_call: TRBV11-2

cdr3_aa: CASSPRTSDEQYF
cdr3_length: 13
v_call: TRBV18

cdr3_aa: CASTPTGSGANVLTF
cdr3_length: 15
v_call: TRBV5-1

cdr3_aa: CASSLTGNTEAFF
cdr3_length: 13
v_call: TRBV5-1

cdr3_aa: CASSVASGPYNEQFF
cdr3_length: 15
v_call: TRBV9

cdr3_aa: CASSQGGGGSQPQHF
cdr3_length: 15
v_call: TRBV14

cdr3_aa: CAIAYSDSEQYF
cdr3_length: 12
v_call: TRBV28

cdr3_aa: CASSGDQGAGSYEQYF
cdr3_length: 16
v_call: TRBV18

cdr3_aa: CAITLGTRRTDTQYF
cdr3_length: 15
v_call: TRBV10-3

cdr3_aa: CASSPLASGGETQYF
cdr3_length: 15
v_call: TRBV18

cdr3_aa: CASSFKTQYF
cdr3_length: 10
v_call: TRBV6-1

cdr3_aa: CASGMGSGGTQYF
cdr3_length: 13
v_call: TRBV7-2

cdr3_aa: CASRPTPGGGNQPQHF
cdr3_length: 16
v_call: TRBV28

cdr3_aa: CASSLELGALHNEQFF
cdr3_length: 16
v_call: TRBV5-1

cdr3_aa: CASSSPTGANVLTF
cdr3_length: 14
v_call: TRBV28

cdr3_aa: CAIRDRVHEQFF
cdr3_length: 12
v_call: TRBV10-3

cdr3_aa: CASSLVNSQGNEQFF
cdr3_length: 15
v_call: TRBV11-2

cdr3_aa: CASSELEGPQYF
cdr3_length: 12
v_call: TRBV10-2

cdr3_aa: CASSPTDTQYF
cdr3_length: 11
v_call: TRBV7-9

cdr3_aa: CASSVPGGPYNEQFF
cdr3_length: 15
v_call: TRBV9

cdr3_aa: CASSLRYEQYF
cdr3_length: 11
v_call: TRBV11-3

cdr3_aa: CASSSLGGYSNQPQHF
cdr3_length: 16
v_call: TRBV7-9

cdr3_aa: CASSPVGSTDTQYF
cdr3_length: 14
v_call: TRBV18

cdr3_aa: CASRTSSGQDTQYF
cdr3_length: 14
v_call: TRBV2

cdr3_aa: CSGRGAGLGNIQYF
cdr3_length: 14
v_call: TRBV29-1

cdr3_aa: CASSVAGYSNQPQHF
cdr3_length: 15
v_call: TRBV9

cdr3_aa: CAISDLGEASGNEQFF
cdr3_length: 16
v_call: TRBV10-3

cdr3_aa: CASSVNRDLEQYF
cdr3_length: 13
v_call: TRBV2

cdr3_aa: CASSVLGWGRQYF
cdr3_length: 13
v_call: TRBV9

cdr3_aa: CASPGYPGQFNEQFF
cdr3_length: 15
v_call: TRBV6-5

cdr3_aa: CASSPSGFQPQHF
cdr3_length: 13
v_call: TRBV18

cdr3_aa: CASSQSNRGETQYF
cdr3_length: 14
v_call: TRBV18

cdr3_aa: CASSLGDAGAYEQYF
cdr3_length: 15
v_call: TRBV7-8

cdr3_aa: CASSVGRSTDTQYF
cdr3_length: 14
v_call: TRBV7-9

cdr3_aa: CSAPLVYEQYF
cdr3_length: 11
v_call: TRBV20-1

cdr3_aa: CASSLTLDRSNEKLFF
cdr3_length: 16
v_call: TRBV5-6

cdr3_aa: CASTPGLAGGPSEQFF
cdr3_length: 16
v_call: TRBV19

cdr3_aa: CASSPEVADTQYF
cdr3_length: 13
v_call: TRBV18

cdr3_aa: CASSLAHSPETQYF
cdr3_length: 14
v_call: TRBV28

cdr3_aa: CASSLNRLAGAGEQYF
cdr3_length: 16
v_call: TRBV11-2

cdr3_aa: CASSMRQGPSGNTIYF
cdr3_length: 16
v_call: TRBV19

cdr3_aa: CASSPTSLNEQFF
cdr3_length: 13
v_call: TRBV7-9

cdr3_aa: CASTSGDDNEQFF
cdr3_length: 13
v_call: TRBV2

cdr3_aa: CASSTLAGYSYEQYF
cdr3_length: 15
v_call: TRBV28

cdr3_aa: CASSGGPGTGGPPDTQYF
cdr3_length: 18
v_call: TRBV5-6